A selection of T cell receptor beta chains follows, all from one sample in a study of T-cell reconstitution after alpha-beta-depleted transplantation in children. TCRdb reprocessed the PCR reads with MiXCR, giving one entry per CDR3 protein. The sample yields some 200,000 distinct CDR3 sequences, 7% to 9% seen once. The source was PBMCs, mostly from graft donor cells, collected 360 days after TCRalphabeta/CD19-depleted stem cell transplant. These TCRs come from a male patient aged 2 to 10 who had a stem cell transplant for acute myeloid leukemia, so the T cells may come from the graft donor. Both conserved end residues are part of each CDR3. A D gene is named only where the DNA matches it firmly. Clone size is shown for a subset of rows, as once, few, many or a class of expanded clone.

J | V | size | D | DNA | CDR3
TRBJ2-5 | TRBV10-3 | many | - | TGTGCCATCAGTGATCGACACGACGTCCAAGAGACCCAGTACTTC | CAISDRHDVQETQYF
TRBJ1-6 | TRBV12-3/TRBV12-4 | - | - | TGTGCCAGCAGCACTAACTCGTTGGGTTCACCCCTCCACTTT | CASSTNSLGSPLHF
TRBJ2-5 | TRBV3-1 | many | - | TGTGCCAGCAGCTTTAACGGAGAGACCCAGTACTTC | CASSFNGETQYF
TRBJ2-2 | TRBV30 | many | - | TGTGCCTGGACCGACACCGGGGAGCTGTTTTTT | CAWTDTGELFF
TRBJ2-4 | TRBV15 | - | - | TGTGCCACCAGCTCCCGACTAGGGGGAATAGCCAAAAACATTCAGTACTTC | CATSSRLGGIAKNIQYF
TRBJ1-1 | TRBV20-1 | few | TRBD1 | TGCAGTGCTAGAGATTTGTGGTGGACAGGGGGTCGCGCTTTCTTT | CSARDLWWTGGRAFF
TRBJ1-5 | TRBV10-3 | few | TRBD1 | TGTGCCATAGCGCGCGACAGGGACAATCAGCCCCAGCATTTT | CAIARDRDNQPQHF
TRBJ1-5 | TRBV27 | many | - | TGTGCCAGCAGCCCTACCCTACAGGGAGCCGCTCAGCCCCAGCATTTT | CASSPTLQGAAQPQHF
TRBJ2-3 | TRBV7-6 | few | - | TGTGCCAGCAGCTTAACCACTATGAGAACAGATACGCAGTATTTT | CASSLTTMRTDTQYF
TRBJ2-6 | TRBV20-1 | - | - | TGCAGTGCTAGAAATGGGGGCCCACCTTCTGGGGCCAACGTCCTGACTTTC | CSARNGGPPSGANVLTF
TRBJ2-3 | TRBV5-1 | many | - | TGCGCCAGCAGCTTGGATAGGACAGGCGGGGCAGATACGCAGTATTTT | CASSLDRTGGADTQYF
TRBJ1-6 | TRBV4-1 | few | - | TGCGCCAGCAGCCAACCAAGGGCTTTTGGTAATTCACCCCTCCACTTT | CASSQPRAFGNSPLHF
TRBJ1-6 | TRBV6-5 | few | TRBD1 | TGTGCCAGCAGTTCCACTCTTGGGAACAGGGGGGAAGATAATTCACCCCTCCACTTT | CASSSTLGNRGEDNSPLHF
TRBJ2-7 | TRBV4-3 | few | - | TGCGCCAGCAGCCAGGAAGCCGGGACCTGGAGGTACGAGCAGTACTTC | CASSQEAGTWRYEQYF
TRBJ2-1 | TRBV12-3/TRBV12-4 | many | - | TGTGCCAGCAGTCCCCCCCGGGACGACAATGAGCAGTTCTTC | CASSPPRDDNEQFF
TRBJ2-3 | TRBV7-8 | - | - | TGTGCCAGCAGCTTACGGGCGGGTATTCTTCCAGATACGCAGTATTTT | CASSLRAGILPDTQYF
TRBJ2-2 | TRBV27 | few | - | TGTGCCAGCAGTCCCAAAAGACAGGGGAGGGACACCGGGGAGCTGTTTTTT | CASSPKRQGRDTGELFF
TRBJ2-1 | TRBV15 | - | TRBD2 | TGTGCCACCAGCAGGTCTAGCGGGATAAAATCCTACAATGAGCAGTTCTTC | CATSRSSGIKSYNEQFF
TRBJ2-5 | TRBV9 | many | - | TGTGCCAGCAGCCCGGGACGGAACCAAGAGACCCAGTACTTC | CASSPGRNQETQYF
TRBJ2-1 | TRBV12-3/TRBV12-4 | many | - | TGTGCCAGCAGCTCCTACAATGAGCAGTTCTTC | CASSSYNEQFF
TRBJ2-1 | TRBV6-5 | few | - | TGTGCCAGCAGTTATCGTGATCGCGGGGCATCCTACAATGAGCAGTTCTTC | CASSYRDRGASYNEQFF
TRBJ1-2 | TRBV12-3/TRBV12-4 | few | - | TGTGCCAGCAGTTTAGCCCCGGACAGTAAGGCCTATGGCTACACCTTC | CASSLAPDSKAYGYTF
TRBJ2-1 | TRBV7-2 | many | - | TGTGCCAGCAGTACCGGACCGGGGAATGAGCAGTTCTTC | CASSTGPGNEQFF
TRBJ1-5 | TRBV6-1 | many | TRBD1 | TGTGCCAGCAGTCCAGGGGGCTACCAGCCCCAGCATTTT | CASSPGGYQPQHF
TRBJ1-2 | TRBV12-3/TRBV12-4 | few | - | TGTGCCAGCAGTGCGAGCCCGGGAGTGGTGAACTATGGCTACACCTTC | CASSASPGVVNYGYTF
TRBJ2-1 | TRBV5-1 | - | - | TGCGCCAGCAGCTTGGGGAGCTCCTACAATGAGGAGTTCTTC | CASSLGSSYNEEFF
TRBJ1-1 | TRBV3-1 | - | - | TGTGCCAGCAGCCACAGGGTTATGGGGAACACTGAAGCTTTCTTT | CASSHRVMGNTEAFF
TRBJ2-7 | TRBV20-1 | - | - | TGCAGTGCTAGAGGACGCGGAAGGGGCTCCTACGAGCAGTACTTC | CSARGRGRGSYEQYF
TRBJ1-1 | TRBV7-3 | - | - | TGTGCCAGCAGCTCCTCTGGAGGGAACACTGAAGCTTTCTTT | CASSSSGGNTEAFF
TRBJ2-2 | TRBV7-2 | - | - | TGTGCCAGCAGCCGGACAGCTTTTGGGGCGAACACCGGGGAGCTGTTTTTT | CASSRTAFGANTGELFF
TRBJ1-1 | TRBV7-3 | many | - | TGTGCCAGCAGCTCACAGGGGAACACTGAAGCTTTCTTT | CASSSQGNTEAFF
TRBJ2-2 | TRBV5-1 | few | - | TGCGCCAGCAGCTTTGGGGGAGCCGGGGAGCTGTTTTTT | CASSFGGAGELFF
TRBJ1-1 | TRBV5-6 | - | TRBD1 | TGTGCCAGCAGCGAGGACAGGGGGCGCGCCACTGAAGCTTTCTTT | CASSEDRGRATEAFF
TRBJ1-5 | TRBV20-1 | few | TRBD1 | TGCAGTGCTAGCCGGGGACAGCTCGACAATCAGCCCCAGCATTTT | CSASRGQLDNQPQHF
TRBJ2-1 | TRBV6-1 | - | TRBD2 | TGTGCCAGCAGTCCTATGGAGCGGGGCCTCTCCTACAATGAGCAGTTCTTC | CASSPMERGLSYNEQFF
TRBJ2-1 | TRBV5-6 | - | TRBD2 | TGTGCCAGCAGCCCAAGGACTAGCGGAGTGAGGAGCTCCTACAATGAGCAGTTCTTC | CASSPRTSGVRSSYNEQFF
TRBJ2-1 | TRBV7-9 | once | TRBD2 | TGTGCCAGCAGCTTTGCGGGGGGCGCCCACAATGAGCAGTTCTTC | CASSFAGGAHNEQFF
TRBJ2-7 | TRBV10-3 | many | - | TGTGCCATCAGTGAGTCCGGACTCAGGGGGGTCCACGAGCAGTACTTC | CAISESGLRGVHEQYF
TRBJ2-5 | TRBV13 | - | TRBD2 | TGTGCCAGCAGCTTAGGCGAGGGGGGACTAGCGGGAGATGGGGAGACCCAGTACTTC | CASSLGEGGLAGDGETQYF
TRBJ1-3 | TRBV12-3/TRBV12-4 | many | TRBD1 | TGTGCCAGCAGTTCGGGACAGTTAGGAAACACCATATATTTT | CASSSGQLGNTIYF
TRBJ2-5 | TRBV6-1 | - | TRBD1 | TGTGCCAGCAGTGAAATGGGACAGGGGGCCGGAGAGACCCAGTACTTC | CASSEMGQGAGETQYF
TRBJ1-1 | TRBV12-3/TRBV12-4 | - | - | TGTGCCAGCAGTTTAAGGCAACTACCTGAAGCTTTCTTT | CASSLRQLPEAFF
TRBJ2-3 | TRBV30 | - | - | TGTGCCTGGAGTGTTCGGTTCAGGGAAGCAGATACGCAGTATTTT | CAWSVRFREADTQYF
TRBJ2-7 | TRBV6-2/TRBV6-3 | many | - | TGTGCCAGCAGTCAGGGGACACCTCTTTCCTACGAGCAGTACTTC | CASSQGTPLSYEQYF
TRBJ2-1 | TRBV29-1 | - | TRBD1 | TGCAGCGTTGAAGGGACAGGGGGCGGGGAGCAGTTCTTC | CSVEGTGGGEQFF
TRBJ1-1 | TRBV5-1 | medium-sized | - | TGCGCCAGCAGCTCGTATGAGGGTTGGATGAACACTGAAGCTTTCTTT | CASSSYEGWMNTEAFF
TRBJ2-7 | TRBV12-3/TRBV12-4 | - | - | TGTGCCAGCAGTTTCGGGAGAAGGTACGAGCAGTACTTC | CASSFGRRYEQYF
TRBJ2-4 | TRBV12-3/TRBV12-4 | - | - | TGTGCCAGCAGTATCAAGTTGATCCAGGGGAGCATTCAGTACTTC | CASSIKLIQGSIQYF
TRBJ2-2 | TRBV10-3 | many | TRBD1 | TGTGCCATCAGTGAGACAGGACAGGGGGCCAGGGAGCTGTTTTTT | CAISETGQGARELFF
TRBJ1-1 | TRBV5-1 | many | - | TGCGCCAGCAGCTTGCGAGTAGAAACTGAAGCTTTCTTT | CASSLRVETEAFF
TRBJ2-7 | TRBV20-1 | few | TRBD2 | TGCAGTGCTAGTGACCCGGCCGGGGTAGCGGGAGGTAAACCCTACGAGCAGTACTTC | CSASDPAGVAGGKPYEQYF
TRBJ1-2 | TRBV5-1 | - | TRBD1 | TGCGCCAGCAGCTTGGCGTACAGGGGAAATGGCTACACCTTC | CASSLAYRGNGYTF
TRBJ2-5 | TRBV18 | - | - | TGTGCCAGCTCCCAGGGGATGCAAGAGACCCAGTACTTC | CASSQGMQETQYF
TRBJ2-5 | TRBV7-3 | - | - | TGTGCCAGCAGCCCCGGGGGCGGGGGATCAGAGACCCAGTACTTC | CASSPGGGGSETQYF
TRBJ2-1 | TRBV5-1 | few | TRBD2 | TGCGCCAGCGGTTCTAGCGGCTCCTACAATGAGCAGTTCTTC | CASGSSGSYNEQFF
TRBJ2-7 | TRBV5-1 | few | - | TGCGCCAGCAGCTTGGAGGGACCCGCAACCTACGAGCAGTACTTC | CASSLEGPATYEQYF